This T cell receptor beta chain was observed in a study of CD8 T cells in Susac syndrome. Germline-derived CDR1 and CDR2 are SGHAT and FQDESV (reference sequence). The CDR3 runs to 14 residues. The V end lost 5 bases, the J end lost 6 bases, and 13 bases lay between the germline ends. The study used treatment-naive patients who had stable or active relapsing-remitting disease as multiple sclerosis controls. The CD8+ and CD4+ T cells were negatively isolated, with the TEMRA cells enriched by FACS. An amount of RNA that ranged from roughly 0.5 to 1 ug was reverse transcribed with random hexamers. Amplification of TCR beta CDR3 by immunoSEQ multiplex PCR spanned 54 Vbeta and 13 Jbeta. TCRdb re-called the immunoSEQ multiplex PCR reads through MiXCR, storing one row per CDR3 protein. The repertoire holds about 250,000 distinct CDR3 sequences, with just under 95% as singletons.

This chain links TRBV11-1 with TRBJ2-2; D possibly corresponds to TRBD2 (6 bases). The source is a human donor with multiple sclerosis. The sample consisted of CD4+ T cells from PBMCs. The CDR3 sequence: CASSGGRKAGELFF. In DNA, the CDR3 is TGTGCCAGCAGCGGAGGGAGGAAAGCCGGGGAGCTGTTTTTT. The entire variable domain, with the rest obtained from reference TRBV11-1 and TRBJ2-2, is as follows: EAEVAQSPRYKITEKSQAVAFWCDPISGHATLYWYRQILGQGPELLVQFQDESVVDDSQLPKDRFSAERLKGVDSTLKIQPAELGDSAMYLCASSGGRKAGELFFGEGSRLTVL.